The 14 T cell receptor beta chains presented below share a single source sample, sequenced in a study of shared clonotypes between healthy human individuals. TCRdb's copy holds only in-frame clones and misses some; the assay was immunoSEQ multiplex PCR. The sample records about a million clones, approximately 76% being singletons. Sequencing was done on a sample of memory CD4+ T cells sorted from blood. Regarding subset: CD45RA-negative fraction. The receptors come from a man aged 18 to 29 in good health.

The rearrangement joins TRBV7-9 to TRBJ2-4; 10 bases fit TRBD2. With 8 bases clipped from V and 7 bases from J, the junction kept 11 bases outside the gene matches. Germline values: CDR1 SEHNR, CDR2 FQNEAQ (reference sequence). This CDR3 contains 15 residues. CDR3 loop: CASGRTSGELNIQYF. CDR3 sequence (DNA): TGTGCCAGCGGACGAACTAGCGGGGAGCTTAACATTCAGTACTTC.

This clone has only one observation. The gene calls are TRBV2 and TRBJ2-3; possible D gene TRBD1, 7 bases. The V end was cut by 4 bases, the J end by 1 base, with 12 bases between. Germline CDR1 is SNHLY and CDR2 is FYNNEI. The CDR3 length is 15 residues. CDR3 protein: CASSAGGKGTDTQYF. The DNA for the CDR3 is TGTGCCAGCAGTGCAGGGGGGAAGGGCACAGATACGCAGTATTTT. Based on the CDR3 plus reference TRBV2 and TRBJ2-3, the full variable domain is EPEVTQTPSHQVTQMGQEVILRCVPISNHLYFYWYRQILGQKVEFLVSFYNNEISEKSEIFDDQFSVERPDGSNFTLKIRSTKLEDSAMYFCASSAGGKGTDTQYFGPGTRLTVL.

The chain joins TRBV5-1 to TRBJ2-1, with D possibly TRBD2 on 5 matching bases. CDR1 is SGHRS, CDR2 YFSETQ, per germline. The length of the CDR3 is 12 residues. With 0 bases removed from V and 11 bases from J, the gap between germline ends came to 9 bases. CDR3 loop: CASSLDTGKQFF. DNA of the CDR3: TGCGCCAGCAGCTTGGACACGGGGAAGCAGTTCTTC.

The V call is TRBV28, the J call TRBJ2-3; 16 positions agree with TRBD2. From germline, CDR1 is MDHEN and CDR2 SYDVKM. The CDR3 contains 18 residues. V shed 5 bases and J 2 bases; nucleotides not matched to a gene: 7. The CDR3 nucleotides read TGTGCCAGCAGTGCCGGGACTAGCGGGGGGGCTTACACAGATACGCAGTATTTT. It encodes CASSAGTSGGAYTDTQYF.

The rearrangement uses TRBV2 and TRBJ1-4; D gene uncertain. Trimming shortened V by 2 bases and J by 3 bases, and 13 bases separated the two germline ends. The CDR3 consists of 16 residues. Germline V CDR1 and CDR2: SNHLY, FYNNEI. CDR3 residues: CASSELAGLPNEKLFF. The CDR3 DNA follows: TGTGCCAGCAGTGAATTAGCGGGCCTACCTAATGAAAAACTGTTTTTT.

A few counts support this clone. This specimen includes other DNA sequences encoding the same CDR3. The chain links TRBV7-2 to TRBJ2-2; no firm D call. CDR3 length: 13 residues. The germline V gene has CDR1 SGHTA and CDR2 FQGNSA. Trimming took off 3 bases at V and 5 bases at J, with 7 bases between the two ends. CDR3 in DNA: TGTGCCAGCAGCTTGGTGCGTACCGGGGAGCTGTTTTTT. Protein: CASSLVRTGELFF. Using reference TRBV7-2 and TRBJ2-2 for the parts outside the CDR3, the full variable domain is GAGVSQSPSNKVTEKGKDVELRCDPISGHTALYWYRQSLGQGLEFLIYFQGNSAPDKSGLPSDRFSAERTGGSVSTLTIQRTQQEDSAVYLCASSLVRTGELFFGEGSRLTVL.

This clone was recorded once. V is TRBV7-9 and J is TRBJ2-2; no definite D call. With 8 bases removed from V and 2 bases from J, the gap between germline ends came to 3 bases. CDR1 and CDR2 (germline): SEHNR, FQNEAQ (reference sequence). The CDR3 covers 11 residues. The CDR3 protein is CASQNTGELFF. Written as DNA, the CDR3 is TGTGCCAGCCAAAACACCGGGGAGCTGTTTTTT.

The rearrangement links TRBV5-1 to TRBJ2-1; 9 bases map to TRBD2. The V and J ends lost 7 bases and 4 bases, in that order; junction bases with no gene match: 12. The CDR3 sequence is 16 residues long. Germline lookup yields CDR1 SGHRS and CDR2 YFSETQ. CDR3 coding DNA: TGCGCCAGCTTTGATCTGTCTAGCGGGGATTACAATGAGCAGTTCTTC. As protein: CASFDLSSGDYNEQFF.

V usage is TRBV5-4 and J usage is TRBJ1-2; the match to TRBD1 covers 8 bases. Per the germline V gene, CDR1 is SGHNT and CDR2 is YYREEE (reference sequence). V gave up 3 bases and J gave up 3 bases; unmatched junction bases: 4. This CDR3 is built from 14 residues. CDR3 in DNA: TGTGCCAGCAGCTCGCAGGGGGCTGACTATGGCTACACCTTC. Amino acids: CASSSQGADYGYTF.

The chain is built from TRBV7-9 and TRBJ2-3; D may be TRBD1 or TRBD2 (5 bases each). Germline V gene lookup returns CDR1 SEHNR and CDR2 FQNEAQ (reference sequence). CDR3 size: 15 residues. Trimming removed 1 base at V and 2 bases at J, with 10 bases between. CDR3 DNA: TGTGCCAGCAGCTTAGGAGGGGTCAACACAGATACGCAGTATTTT. Translating gives CASSLGGVNTDTQYF.

This clone was counted between two and nine times. The chain employs TRBV21-1 and TRBJ1-6. TRBV21-1 is reported as a pseudogene. The CDR3 contains 21 residues. CDR3 protein: CASSKERPGEGGSSYNSPLHF. Written as DNA, the CDR3 is TGTGCCAGCAGCAAAGAGCGCCCTGGAGAAGGAGGAAGCTCCTATAATTCACCCCTCCACTTT.

A word on this clone: The identical CDR3 is also encoded by other nucleotide sequences in the sample. This chain uses TRBV7-2 with TRBJ2-7; D gene uncertain. Deletions cut 3 bases from V and 4 bases from J, with 4 bases between. This CDR3 spans 11 amino acids. CDR1 is SGHTA, CDR2 FQGNSA, per germline. The CDR3 sequence: CASSFFYEQYF. Written as DNA, the CDR3 is TGTGCCAGCAGCTTCTTTTACGAGCAGTACTTC.

The rearrangement uses TRBV11-3 and TRBJ1-1, with D perhaps matching TRBD1 (5 bases). Germline CDR1 reads SGHNT; CDR2 reads YENEEA. CDR3 length: 15 amino acids. Between the trimmed V and J ends, which lost 3 bases and 5 bases, there was a span of 16 bases. DNA for the CDR3: TGTGCCAGCAGCTTGAGAGGGGAGCGGGGTACTGAAGCTTTCTTT. It codes for CASSLRGERGTEAFF.

The V and J genes are TRBV9 and TRBJ2-7; D is undetermined. The CDR3 runs to 13 residues. With 4 bases removed from V and 2 bases from J, the gap between germline ends came to 10 bases. Germline V gene data show CDR1 as SGDLS and CDR2 as YYNGEE. For the CDR3, the DNA is TGTGCCAGCAGCCCGACCGTTGCCTACGAGCAGTACTTC. Amino acid sequence: CASSPTVAYEQYF.